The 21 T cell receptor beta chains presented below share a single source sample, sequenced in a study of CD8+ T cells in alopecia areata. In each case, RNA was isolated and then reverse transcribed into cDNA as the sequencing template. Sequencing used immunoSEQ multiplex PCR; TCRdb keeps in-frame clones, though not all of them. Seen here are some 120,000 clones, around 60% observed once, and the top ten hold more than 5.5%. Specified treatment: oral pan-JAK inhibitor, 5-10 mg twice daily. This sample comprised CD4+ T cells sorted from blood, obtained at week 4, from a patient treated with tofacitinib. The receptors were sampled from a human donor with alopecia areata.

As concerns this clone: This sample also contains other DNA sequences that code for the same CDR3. CDR3 DNA sequence: TGCAGCGTTGGAGGCGGCACCTACGAGCAGTACTTC. The encoded protein is CSVGGGTYEQYF. The rearrangement uses TRBV29-1 and TRBJ2-7, with D unclear. Germline V gene sequence: CDR1 SQVTM, CDR2 ANQGSEA. The V and J ends lost 4 bases and 2 bases respectively, with 9 bases between them. The CDR3 extends over 12 amino acids.

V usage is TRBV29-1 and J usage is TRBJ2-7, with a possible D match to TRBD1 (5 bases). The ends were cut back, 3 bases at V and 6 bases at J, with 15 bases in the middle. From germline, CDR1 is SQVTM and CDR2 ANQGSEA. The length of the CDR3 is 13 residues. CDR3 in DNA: TGCAGCGTTGAGGGTCAGGGCGTAACCGAGCAGTACTTC. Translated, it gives CSVEGQGVTEQYF.

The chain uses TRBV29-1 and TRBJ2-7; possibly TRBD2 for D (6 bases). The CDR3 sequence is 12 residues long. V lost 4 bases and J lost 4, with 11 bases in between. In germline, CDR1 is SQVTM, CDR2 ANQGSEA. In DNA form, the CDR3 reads TGCAGCGTTGGTAGCGGCAGATACGAGCAGTACTTC. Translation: CSVGSGRYEQYF.

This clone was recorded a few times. CDR3 coding DNA: TGTGCCAGCAAGGACAGCGACAATGAGCAGTTCTTC. Translating it yields CASKDSDNEQFF. The chain joins TRBV6-6 to TRBJ2-1; maybe TRBD1 (6 bases). V lost 7 bases and J 5 bases, leaving 9 bases between the germline ends. The length of the CDR3 is 12 residues. Germline-derived CDR1 and CDR2 are MNHNY and SVGAGI (reference sequence).

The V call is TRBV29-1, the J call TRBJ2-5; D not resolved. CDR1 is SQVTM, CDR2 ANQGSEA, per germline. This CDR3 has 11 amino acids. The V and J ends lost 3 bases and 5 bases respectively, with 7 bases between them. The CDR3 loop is CSVERKETQYF. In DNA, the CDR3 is TGCAGCGTTGAGCGGAAGGAGACCCAGTACTTC.

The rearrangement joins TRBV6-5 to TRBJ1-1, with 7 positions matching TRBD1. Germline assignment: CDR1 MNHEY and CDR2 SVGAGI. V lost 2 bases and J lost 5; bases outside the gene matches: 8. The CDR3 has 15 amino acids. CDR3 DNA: TGTGCCAGCAGTTACGTTTGGCAGGGGGATACTGAAGCTTTCTTT. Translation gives CASSYVWQGDTEAFF.

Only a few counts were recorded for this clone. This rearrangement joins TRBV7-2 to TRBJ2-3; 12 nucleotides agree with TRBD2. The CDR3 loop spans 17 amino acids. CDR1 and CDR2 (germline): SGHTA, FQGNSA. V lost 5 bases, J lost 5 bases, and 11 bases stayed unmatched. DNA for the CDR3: TGTGCCAGCAGCGCGACGACTAGCGGGGGCCAAGGAGATACGCAGTATTTT. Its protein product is CASSATTSGGQGDTQYF.

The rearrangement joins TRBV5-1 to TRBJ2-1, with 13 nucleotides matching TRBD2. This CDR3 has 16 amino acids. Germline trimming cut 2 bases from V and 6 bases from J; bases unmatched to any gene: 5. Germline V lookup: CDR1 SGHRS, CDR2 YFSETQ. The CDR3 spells CASSFTSGGASNEQFF. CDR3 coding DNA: TGCGCCAGCAGCTTTACTAGCGGGGGGGCCAGCAATGAGCAGTTCTTC. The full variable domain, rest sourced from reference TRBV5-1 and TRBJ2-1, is KAGVTQTPRYLIKTRGQQVTLSCSPISGHRSVSWYQQTPGQGLQFLFEYFSETQRNKGNFPGRFSGRQFSNSRSEMNVSTLELGDSALYLCASSFTSGGASNEQFFGPGTRLTVL.

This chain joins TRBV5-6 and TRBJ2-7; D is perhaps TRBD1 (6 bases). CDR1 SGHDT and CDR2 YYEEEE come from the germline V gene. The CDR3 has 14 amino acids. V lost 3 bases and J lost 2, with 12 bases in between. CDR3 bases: TGTGCCAGCAGCTCGGGACAACTTACCTACGAGCAGTACTTC. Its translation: CASSSGQLTYEQYF.

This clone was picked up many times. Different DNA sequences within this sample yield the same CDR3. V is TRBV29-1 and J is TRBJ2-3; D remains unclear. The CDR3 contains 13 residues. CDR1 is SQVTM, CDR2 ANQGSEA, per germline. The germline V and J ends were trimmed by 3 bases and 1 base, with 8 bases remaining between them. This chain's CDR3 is CSVEGGGTDTQYF. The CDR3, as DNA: TGCAGCGTTGAGGGTGGGGGCACAGATACGCAGTATTTT.

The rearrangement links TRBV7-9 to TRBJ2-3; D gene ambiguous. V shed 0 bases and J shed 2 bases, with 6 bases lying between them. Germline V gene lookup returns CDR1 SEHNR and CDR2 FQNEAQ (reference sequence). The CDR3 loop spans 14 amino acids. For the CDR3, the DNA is TGTGCCAGCAGCTTAGCGGGGTACACAGATACGCAGTATTTT. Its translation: CASSLAGYTDTQYF.

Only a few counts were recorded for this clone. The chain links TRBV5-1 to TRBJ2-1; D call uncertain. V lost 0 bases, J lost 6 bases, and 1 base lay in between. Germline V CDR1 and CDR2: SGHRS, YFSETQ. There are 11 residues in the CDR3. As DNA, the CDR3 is TGCGCCAGCAGCTTGGCCAATGAGCAGTTCTTC. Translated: CASSLANEQFF.

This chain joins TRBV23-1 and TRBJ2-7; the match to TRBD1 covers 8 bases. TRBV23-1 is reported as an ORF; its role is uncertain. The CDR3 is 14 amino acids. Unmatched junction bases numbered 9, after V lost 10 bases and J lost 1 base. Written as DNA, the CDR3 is TGCGCCACCTCAGGGGGCCCGACATCCTACGAGCAGTACTTC. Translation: CATSGGPTSYEQYF.

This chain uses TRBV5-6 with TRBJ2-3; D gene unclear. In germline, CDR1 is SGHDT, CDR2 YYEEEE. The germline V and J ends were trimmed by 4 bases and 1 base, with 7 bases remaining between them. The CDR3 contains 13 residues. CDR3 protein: CASSRAGTDTQYF. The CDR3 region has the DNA TGTGCCAGCAGCCGCGCAGGCACAGATACGCAGTATTTT.

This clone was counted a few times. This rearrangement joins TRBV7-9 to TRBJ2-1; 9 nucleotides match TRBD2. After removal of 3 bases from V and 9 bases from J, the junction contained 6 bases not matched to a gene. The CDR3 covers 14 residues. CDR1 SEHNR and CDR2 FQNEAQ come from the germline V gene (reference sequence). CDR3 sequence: CASSLGTSSGEQFF. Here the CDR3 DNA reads TGTGCCAGCAGCTTGGGGACTAGCTCCGGTGAGCAGTTCTTC.

CDR3 loop: CSVNTGVNTGELFF. CDR3 sequence (DNA): TGCAGCGTGAATACAGGGGTCAACACCGGGGAGCTGTTTTTT. The chain carries TRBV29-1 and TRBJ2-2; 7 bases agree with TRBD1. This CDR3 region has 14 residues. Trimming took 6 bases from V and 2 from J; bases not matched to a gene: 6. From germline, CDR1 is SQVTM and CDR2 ANQGSEA.

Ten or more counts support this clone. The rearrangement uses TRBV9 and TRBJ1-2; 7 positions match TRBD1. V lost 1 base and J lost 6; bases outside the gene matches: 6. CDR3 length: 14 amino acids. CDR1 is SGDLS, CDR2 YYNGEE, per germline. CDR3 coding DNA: TGTGCCAGCAGCGTAAATCCAGGGGGGGATGGCTACACCTTC. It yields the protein CASSVNPGGDGYTF. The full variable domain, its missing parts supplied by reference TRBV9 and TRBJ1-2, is DSGVTQTPKHLITATGQRVTLRCSPRSGDLSVYWYQQSLDQGLQFLIQYYNGEERAKGNILERFSAQQFPDLHSELNLSSLELGDSALYFCASSVNPGGDGYTFGSGTRLTVV.

CDR3 region: CASSLAGLAGVAGELFF. CDR3 sequence (DNA): TGTGCCAGCAGCTTGGCCGGACTAGCGGGGGTCGCCGGGGAGCTGTTTTTT. This chain joins TRBV5-6 and TRBJ2-2; 13 bases match TRBD2. This CDR3 spans 17 amino acids. Germline CDR1 and CDR2: SGHDT and YYEEEE. Trimming at V came to 0 bases and at J to 6 bases, leaving 5 bases not matched to a gene.

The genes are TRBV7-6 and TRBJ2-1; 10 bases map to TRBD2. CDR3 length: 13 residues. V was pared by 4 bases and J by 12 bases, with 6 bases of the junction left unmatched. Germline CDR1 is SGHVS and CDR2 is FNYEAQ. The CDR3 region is CASSSIAGGGQFF. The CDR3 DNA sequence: TGTGCCAGCAGCTCAATAGCGGGGGGTGGGCAGTTCTTC.

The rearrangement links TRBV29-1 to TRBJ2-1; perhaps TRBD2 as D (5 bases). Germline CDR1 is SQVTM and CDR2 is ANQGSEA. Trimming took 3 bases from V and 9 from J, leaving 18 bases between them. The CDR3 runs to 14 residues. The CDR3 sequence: CSVDTEGYNGEQFF. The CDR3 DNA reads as TGCAGCGTTGACACAGAGGGTTACAATGGTGAGCAGTTCTTC.

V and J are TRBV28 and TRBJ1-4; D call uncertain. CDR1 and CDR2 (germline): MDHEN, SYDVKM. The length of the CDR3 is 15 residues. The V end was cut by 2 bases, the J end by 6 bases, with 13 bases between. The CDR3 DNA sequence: TGTGCCAGCAGTTTAGAGGCGGGGAAATATGAAAAACTGTTTTTT. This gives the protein CASSLEAGKYEKLFF.